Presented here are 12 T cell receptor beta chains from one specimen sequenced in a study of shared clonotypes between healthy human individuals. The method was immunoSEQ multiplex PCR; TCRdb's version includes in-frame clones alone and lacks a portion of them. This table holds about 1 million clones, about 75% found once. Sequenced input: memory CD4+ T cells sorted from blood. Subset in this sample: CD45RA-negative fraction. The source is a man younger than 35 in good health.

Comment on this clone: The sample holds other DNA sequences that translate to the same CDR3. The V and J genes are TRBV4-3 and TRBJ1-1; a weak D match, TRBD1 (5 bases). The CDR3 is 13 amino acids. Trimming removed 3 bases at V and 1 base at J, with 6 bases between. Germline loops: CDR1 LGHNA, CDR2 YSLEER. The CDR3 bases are TGCGCCAGCAGCCAGGGGCCGAACACTGAAGCTTTCTTT. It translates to CASSQGPNTEAFF.

The CDR3 sequence is CASSALLIAPLYEQYF. The CDR3 DNA sequence: TGTGCCAGCAGTGCCCTACTTATTGCCCCTCTCTACGAGCAGTACTTC. This rearrangement joins TRBV6-1 to TRBJ2-7; D call uncertain. The V end was cut by 4 bases, the J end by 3 bases, with 19 bases between. The germline V gene has CDR1 MNHNS and CDR2 SASEGT. This CDR3 is 16 amino acids long.

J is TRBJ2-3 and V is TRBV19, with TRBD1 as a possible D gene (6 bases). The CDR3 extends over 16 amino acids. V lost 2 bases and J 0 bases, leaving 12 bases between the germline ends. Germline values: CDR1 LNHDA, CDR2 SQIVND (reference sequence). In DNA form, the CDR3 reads TGTGCCAGTAGTATAATAAGCAGGGGTAGCACAGATACGCAGTATTTT. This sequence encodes CASSIISRGSTDTQYF. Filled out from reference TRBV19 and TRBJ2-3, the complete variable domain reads DGGITQSPKYLFRKEGQNVTLSCEQNLNHDAMYWYRQDPGQGLRLIYYSQIVNDFQKGDIAEGYSVSREKKESFPLTVTSAQKNPTAFYLCASSIISRGSTDTQYFGPGTRLTVL.

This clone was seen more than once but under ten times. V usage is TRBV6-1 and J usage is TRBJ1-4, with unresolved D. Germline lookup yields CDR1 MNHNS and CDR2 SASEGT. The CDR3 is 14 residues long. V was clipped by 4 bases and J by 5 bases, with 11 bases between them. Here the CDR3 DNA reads TGTGCCAGCAGTGCACGAGGGAAGAATGAAAAACTGTTTTTT. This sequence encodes CASSARGKNEKLFF.

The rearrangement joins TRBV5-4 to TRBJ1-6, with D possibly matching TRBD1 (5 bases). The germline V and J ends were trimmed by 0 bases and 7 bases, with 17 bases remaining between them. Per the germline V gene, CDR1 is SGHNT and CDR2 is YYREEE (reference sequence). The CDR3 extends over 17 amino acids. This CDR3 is CASSLVSGQYSNSPLHF. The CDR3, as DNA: TGTGCCAGCAGCTTGGTTTCGGGGCAATACTCGAATTCACCCCTCCACTTT.

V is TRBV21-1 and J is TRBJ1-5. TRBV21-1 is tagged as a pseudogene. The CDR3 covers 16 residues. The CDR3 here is CASSNGGTAFNQPQHF. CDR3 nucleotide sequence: TGTGCCAGCAGCAATGGGGGGACGGCTTTCAATCAGCCCCAGCATTTT.

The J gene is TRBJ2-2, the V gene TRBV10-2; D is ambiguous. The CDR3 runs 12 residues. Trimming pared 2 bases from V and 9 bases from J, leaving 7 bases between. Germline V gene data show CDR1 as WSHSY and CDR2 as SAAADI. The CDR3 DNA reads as TGCGCCAGCAGTGAGCCCTACCGGGAGCTGTTTTTT. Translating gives CASSEPYRELFF.

CDR3 nucleotides: TGTGCCAGCAGCTCGGACGTGATTTGGGATTACGAGCAGTACTTC. This gives the protein CASSSDVIWDYEQYF. The chain recombines TRBV5-6 with TRBJ2-7, with D unclear. Looked up from germline, CDR1 is SGHDT and CDR2 is YYEEEE. V was shortened by 3 bases and J by 4 bases, with 17 bases between the two germline ends. CDR3 length equals 15 residues.

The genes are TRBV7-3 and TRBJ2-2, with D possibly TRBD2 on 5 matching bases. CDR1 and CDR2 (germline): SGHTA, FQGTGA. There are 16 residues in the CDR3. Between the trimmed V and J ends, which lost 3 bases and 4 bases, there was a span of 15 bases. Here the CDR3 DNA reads TGTGCCAGCAGCTTCGATCTCGGTGAGGGCACCGGGGAGCTGTTTTTT. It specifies CASSFDLGEGTGELFF. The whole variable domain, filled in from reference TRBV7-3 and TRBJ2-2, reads GAGVSQTPSNKVTEKGKYVELRCDPISGHTALYWYRQSLGQGPEFLIYFQGTGAADDSGLPNDRFFAVRPEGSVSTLKIQRTERGDSAVYLCASSFDLGEGTGELFFGEGSRLTVL.

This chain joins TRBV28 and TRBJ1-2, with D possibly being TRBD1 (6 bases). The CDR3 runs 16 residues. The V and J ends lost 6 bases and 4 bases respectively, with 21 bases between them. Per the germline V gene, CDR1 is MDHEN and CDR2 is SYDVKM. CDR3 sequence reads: CASRPRGAPAGYGYTF. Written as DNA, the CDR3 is TGTGCCAGCAGGCCCCGGGGGGCTCCTGCGGGCTATGGCTACACCTTC.

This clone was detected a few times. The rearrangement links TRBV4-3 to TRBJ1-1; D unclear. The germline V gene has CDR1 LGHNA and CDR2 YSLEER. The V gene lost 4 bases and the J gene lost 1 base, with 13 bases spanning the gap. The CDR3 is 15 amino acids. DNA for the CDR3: TGCGCCAGCAGCCCCGGGCGGGAATCGAACACTGAAGCTTTCTTT. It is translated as CASSPGRESNTEAFF.

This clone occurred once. CDR3 loop: CASSYRGGDSPLHF. The CDR3 DNA reads as TGTGCCAGCAGCTACAGGGGAGGAGATTCACCCCTCCACTTT. The J gene is TRBJ1-6, the V gene TRBV2; 7 bases fit TRBD1. This CDR3 region has 14 residues. The junction had 7 bases not matched to a gene; V was cut back by 6 bases and J by 8 bases. The germline CDR1 and CDR2 sequences are SNHLY and FYNNEI.